This T cell receptor beta chain was sequenced during a study of human T cells and chemical hapten exposure. Overall study: Alopecia areata, totalis and universalis patients, mostly female, were included. General study points: Sensitization with DPC brought no change to TCRs above 1 in 1000 in frequency.

Unique molecular identifiers were affixed to discrete cDNA molecules within the library. TCRdb re-called the RACE reads with MiXCR, one entry per CDR3 protein. The table has 90,000 to 120,000 distinct CDR3 sequences, 11% seen once. This clonotype was counted many times. Antigen unknown. The time point: patch test 1, 2 weeks after DPC sensitization. This sample's treatment: therapeutic diphenylcyclopropenone sensitization with weekly scalp DPC. The specimen was whole blood, collected in connection with sensitization to the hapten diphenylcyclopropenone (DPC). This sequence was found in a woman in her thirties or forties with alopecia areata. Some clones in this sample may be carry-over from other donors' samples.

CDR3 residues: CASSPRLASYNEQFF. The CDR3 region has the DNA TGTGCCAGCAGCCCCCGGCTAGCGTCCTACAATGAGCAGTTCTTC. This rearrangement joins TRBV11-2 to TRBJ2-1; D possibly corresponds to TRBD2 (6 bases). Trimming left V 5 bases short and J 1 base short, with 12 bases between. Germline CDR1 SGHAT, CDR2 FQNNGV. The CDR3 sequence is 15 residues long.